These 14 T cell receptor beta chains were sequenced from one sample in a study of blood T cell repertoires in COVID-19 (dated by TCRdb to 2019 to 2021). The method behind the library was the immunoSEQ multiplex PCR assay. TCRdb took this table from immuneACCESS and kept in-frame rearrangements with V and J called. Such tables lack part of the clones; where checked against another copy, unresolved V genes explain under half of the gap, and the rest is unexplained. The sample yields around 100,000 clones; about nine tenths were counted once. About 1.7% of the sample rests with the top ten. The specimen was peripheral blood. These receptors originate from a human donor with active COVID-19. The donor label of this sample is uncertain.

The CDR3, as DNA: TGTGCCAGCTCACCCGACTCCCCAAACGAGCAGTACTTC. The encoded protein is CASSPDSPNEQYF. The rearrangement uses TRBV18 and TRBJ2-7; D is undetermined. Trimming shortened V by 3 bases and J by 5 bases, and 11 bases separated the two germline ends. This CDR3 spans 13 amino acids. The V gene's germline CDR1 is KGHSH and CDR2 LQKENI.

The gene calls are TRBV6-5 and TRBJ2-5; perhaps TRBD1 as D (6 bases). The CDR3 runs to 15 residues. The V end was cut by 7 bases, the J end by 5 bases, with 20 bases between. Germline values: CDR1 MNHEY, CDR2 SVGAGI. The CDR3 coding sequence is TGTGCCAGCACCCCATCGACAGGCAGTAGGGAGACCCAGTACTTC. It specifies CASTPSTGSRETQYF.

The J gene is TRBJ1-1, the V gene TRBV10-2; D is unclear. V was trimmed by 4 bases and J by 2 bases, leaving 8 bases between them. The V gene's germline CDR1 is WSHSY and CDR2 SAAADI. The CDR3 extends over 13 amino acids. Here the CDR3 DNA reads TGCGCCAGCAGTGTACGGGTCAACACTGAAGCTTTCTTT. It encodes CASSVRVNTEAFF.

This sequence joins TRBV5-4 and TRBJ2-5; 8 bases fit TRBD1. Germline CDR1 and CDR2: SGHNT and YYREEE (reference sequence). The J segment lost 2 bases and the V segment lost 1 base, leaving 7 bases of the junction unmatched. The CDR3 contains 16 residues. This CDR3 is CASSLPGQGGQETQYF. The CDR3 DNA follows: TGTGCCAGCAGCTTGCCCGGACAGGGCGGGCAAGAGACCCAGTACTTC.

The rearrangement joins TRBV25-1 to TRBJ1-4, with D possibly being TRBD1 (5 bases). V lost 3 bases, J lost 8 bases, and 10 bases lay in between. CDR1 and CDR2 from the germline V gene are MGHDK and SYGVNS. The CDR3 spans 13 residues. The CDR3 DNA sequence: TGTGCCAGCAGTGAGGGGGGACGGGAAAAACTGTTTTTT. It is translated as CASSEGGREKLFF.

V is TRBV19 and J is TRBJ1-5; 12 bases match TRBD1. Germline V gene sequence: CDR1 LNHDA, CDR2 SQIVND (reference sequence). This CDR3 spans 15 amino acids. V lost 6 bases to trimming and J lost 6 bases; unmatched junction nucleotides: 6. The chain's CDR3 is CASRPGQGAVQPQHF. The CDR3 region has the DNA TGTGCCAGTAGGCCGGGACAGGGGGCGGTTCAGCCCCAGCATTTT.

This rearrangement joins TRBV16 to TRBJ1-2, with 8 bases matching TRBD1. Germline-derived CDR1 and CDR2 are KGHSY and FQNENV. Trimming took 2 bases from V and 3 from J; bases not matched to a gene: 5. The CDR3 runs to 15 residues. CDR3 amino acids: CASSQPGQGYYGYTF. CDR3 in DNA: TGTGCCAGCAGCCAACCTGGACAGGGTTACTATGGCTACACCTTC.

The chain has TRBV25-1 and TRBJ2-5; 8 bases are a match to TRBD1. The CDR3 is 14 residues long. V lost 1 base to trimming and J lost 5 bases; unmatched junction nucleotides: 3. CDR1 MGHDK and CDR2 SYGVNS come from the germline V gene. The CDR3 reads CASSESRGRETQYF. The DNA for the CDR3 is TGTGCCAGCAGTGAATCCAGGGGGCGGGAGACCCAGTACTTC.

This chain joins TRBV2 and TRBJ1-5; TRBD1 aligns across 8 bases. Germline V gives CDR1 SNHLY, CDR2 FYNNEI. This CDR3 spans 15 amino acids. The ends lost 7 bases at V and 2 bases at J; junction bases unmatched: 7. This chain's CDR3 is CASKSGGAGNQPQHF. In nucleotides, the CDR3 is TGTGCCAGCAAATCAGGGGGCGCGGGCAATCAGCCCCAGCATTTT.

This clone was found a few times. The chain combines TRBV6-6 with TRBJ1-4; D not certain. Trimming cost V 8 bases and J 8 bases, with 6 bases left between them. This CDR3 has 10 amino acids. Germline CDR1 is MNHNY and CDR2 is SVGAGI (reference sequence). CDR3 residues: CASLREKLFF. The CDR3 region has the DNA TGTGCCAGCCTGCGCGAAAAACTGTTTTTT.

This chain connects TRBV19 to TRBJ1-2; the D is unclear. Trimming took off 3 bases at V and 4 bases at J, with 12 bases between the two ends. There are 14 residues in the CDR3. Germline lookup yields CDR1 LNHDA and CDR2 SQIVND (reference sequence). The CDR3 spells CASSIARSSYGYTF. The CDR3 DNA reads TGTGCCAGTAGTATTGCTCGCAGTTCCTATGGCTACACCTTC.

CDR3 sequence (DNA): TGCGCCAGCAGGGCACTAGCGGGGGGCAATGAGCAGTTCTTC. This gives the protein CASRALAGGNEQFF. The chain couples TRBV5-1 to TRBJ2-1, with 12 nucleotides matching TRBD2. J was trimmed by 6 bases and V by 5 bases; bases with no gene match: 3. The CDR3 spans 14 residues. Germline CDR1 reads SGHRS; CDR2 reads YFSETQ.

The gene calls are TRBV10-2 and TRBJ2-5; the match to TRBD2 covers 9 bases. V gave up 3 bases and J gave up 2 bases; unmatched junction bases: 7. Per germline, CDR1 WSHSY and CDR2 SAAADI. This CDR3 region has 16 residues. This CDR3 is CASSDGGSGGQETQYF. CDR3 nucleotides: TGCGCCAGCAGTGATGGGGGTAGCGGGGGACAAGAGACCCAGTACTTC.

The chain combines TRBV3-1 (or the pseudogene TRBV3-2) with TRBJ1-1, with TRBD1 identical over 7 bases. The J segment lost 7 bases and the V segment lost 0 bases, leaving 5 bases of the junction unmatched. Germline loops: CDR1 LGHDT, CDR2 YNNKEL (reference sequence). The CDR3 covers 14 residues. The CDR3 reads CASSQEGGWGEAFF. The DNA of the CDR3 is TGTGCCAGCAGCCAAGAAGGGGGCTGGGGTGAAGCTTTCTTT.